Below, 10 T cell receptor beta chains from the same sample are listed, as sequenced in a study of prognosis after radiotherapy for stage I lung cancer. Genomic DNA was subjected to two-round multiplex PCR for amplification of TCR beta CDR3. Primers (each specific to one TRBV or TRBJ gene) were used in first-round PCR. TCRdb used MiXCR to reprocess the multiplex PCR reads, holding one entry per CDR3 protein. The table has some 20,000 distinct CDR3 sequences, roughly 40% seen once. Sample: PBMCs, taken before or after stereotactic body radiation therapy (not recorded which). The receptors shown here come from a donor at least 50 years old with non-small cell lung cancer.

This clonotype was observed many times. CDR3 sequence: CASSPTIAGASTDTQYF. The DNA of the CDR3 is TGTGCCAGCTCGCCAACAATAGCGGGGGCTTCAACAGATACGCAGTATTTT. V gene TRBV18 combines with J gene TRBJ2-3, with 9 bases fitting TRBD2. The CDR3 contains 17 residues. V was pared by 6 bases and J by 3 bases, with 13 bases of the junction left unmatched. Germline assignment: CDR1 KGHSH and CDR2 LQKENI. Full variable domain (rest looked up from reference TRBV18 and TRBJ2-3): NAGVMQNPRHLVRRRGQEARLRCSPMKGHSHVYWYRQLPEEGLKFMVYLQKENIIDESGMPKERFSAEFPKEGPSILRIQQVVRGDSAAYFCASSPTIAGASTDTQYFGPGTRLTVL.

Note on this clonotype: It differs at one base from a far larger clone, so likely a read error. CDR3 in DNA: TGTGCCAGCAGTGAAGGGGGCCCCGAAGGGGATACGCAGTATTTT. Translating gives CASSEGGPEGDTQYF. This chain uses TRBV6-1 with TRBJ2-3; D perhaps matches TRBD1 (5 bases). The CDR3 has 15 amino acids. Germline values: CDR1 MNHNS, CDR2 SASEGT. V was cut by 1 base and J by 6 bases, with 14 bases left in between.

This clonotype has at least ten counts. This rearrangement joins TRBV5-1 to TRBJ2-1; D remains ambiguous. In germline, CDR1 is SGHRS, CDR2 YFSETQ. CDR3 length: 15 amino acids. Trimming stripped 0 bases from V and 0 bases from J, with 7 bases between. CDR3 sequence: CASSLVSGSYNEQFF. CDR3 bases: TGCGCCAGCAGCTTGGTTTCCGGCTCCTACAATGAGCAGTTCTTC.

With respect to this clonotype: The conserved phenylalanine or tryptophan is not found at the CDR3 terminus, so this likely reflects a read error. V usage is TRBV5-6 and J usage is TRBJ2-3; possibly TRBD2 for D (6 bases). The germline gives CDR1 SGHDT, CDR2 YYEEEE. V was clipped by 5 bases and J by 3 bases, with 13 bases between them. This CDR3 contains 14 residues. The DNA for the CDR3 is TGTGCCAGCAGTTTCAATAGCGGAACAGATACGCAGTATTAT. Its protein product is CASSFNSGTDTQYY.

In nucleotides, the CDR3 is TGTGCCACCAGGCCCTATAGCAATCAGCCCCAGCATTTT. Its translation: CATRPYSNQPQHF. The rearrangement uses TRBV6-2 or TRBV6-3 and TRBJ1-5; no clear D gene. CDR1 is MNHEY, CDR2 SVGEGT, per germline. This CDR3 is 13 amino acids long. Trimming removed 10 bases from V and 0 bases from J, with 10 bases in between.

This clonotype has at least ten counts. The chain links TRBV11-2 to TRBJ1-1; 7 nucleotides agree with TRBD1. Germline V CDR1 and CDR2: SGHAT, FQNNGV. This CDR3 contains 13 residues. The trim removed 1 base at V and 4 bases at J, leaving 0 bases unmatched. CDR3 DNA sequence: TGTGCCAGCAGCTTAGCAGGGGGCACTGAAGCTTTCTTT. Translation: CASSLAGGTEAFF.

This clonotype was detected ten times or more. The chain joins TRBV11-3 to TRBJ1-1; possible D gene TRBD1, 5 bases. Germline V lookup: CDR1 SGHNT, CDR2 YENEEA. Trimming removed 6 bases from V and 2 bases from J, with 10 bases in between. The CDR3 is 13 amino acids. CDR3 DNA sequence: TGTGCCAGCAGTACAGGAGGTAACACTGAAGCTTTCTTT. Translating gives CASSTGGNTEAFF.

This clonotype came up many times. The rearrangement uses TRBV12-3 or TRBV12-4 and TRBJ2-1; the match to TRBD2 covers 10 bases. CDR3 length: 14 residues. The J segment lost 7 bases and the V segment lost 6 bases, leaving 6 bases of the junction unmatched. The CDR3 sequence: CASRLAGKVNEQFF. In nucleotides, the CDR3 is TGTGCCAGCAGACTAGCGGGAAAGGTGAATGAGCAGTTCTTC.

The genes are TRBV5-1 and TRBJ2-1, with 12 bases lining up with TRBD2. J lost 3 bases, V lost 0 bases, and 1 base had no gene match. Germline lookup yields CDR1 SGHRS and CDR2 YFSETQ. This CDR3 is 16 amino acids long. As DNA, the CDR3 is TGCGCCAGCAGCTTGGGGACTAGCGGGATCTACAATGAGCAGTTCTTC. Translation gives CASSLGTSGIYNEQFF.

This clonotype was seen repeatedly, ten times or more. V and J are TRBV11-3 and TRBJ2-7; D is uncertain. The CDR3 totals 12 residues. Trimming took off 5 bases at V and 3 bases at J, with 8 bases between the two ends. Germline lookup yields CDR1 SGHNT and CDR2 YENEEA. CDR3 sequence reads: CASSPRGYEQYF. CDR3 nucleotide sequence: TGTGCCAGCAGCCCCCGAGGCTACGAGCAGTACTTC.